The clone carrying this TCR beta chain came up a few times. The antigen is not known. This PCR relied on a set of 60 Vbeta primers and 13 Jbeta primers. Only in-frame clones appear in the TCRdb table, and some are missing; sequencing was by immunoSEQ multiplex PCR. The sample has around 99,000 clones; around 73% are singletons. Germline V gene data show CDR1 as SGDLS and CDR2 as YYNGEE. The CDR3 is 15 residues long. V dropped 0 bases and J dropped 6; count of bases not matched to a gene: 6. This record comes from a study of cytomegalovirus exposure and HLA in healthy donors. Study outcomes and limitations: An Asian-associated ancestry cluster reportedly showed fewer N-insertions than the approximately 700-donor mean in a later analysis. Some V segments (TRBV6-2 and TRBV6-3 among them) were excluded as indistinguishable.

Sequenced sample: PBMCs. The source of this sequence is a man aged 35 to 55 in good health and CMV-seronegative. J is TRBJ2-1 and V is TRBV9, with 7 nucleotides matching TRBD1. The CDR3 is CASSVGGTESNEQFF. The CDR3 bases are TGTGCCAGCAGCGTAGGGGGGACAGAGTCCAATGAGCAGTTCTTC.